What follows describes a single T cell receptor beta chain. Its antigen is unknown. This CDR3 comprises 12 residues. CDR1 is SEHNR, CDR2 FQNEAQ, per germline (reference sequence). Trimming took off 4 bases at V and 9 bases at J, with 10 bases between the two ends. This sample is drawn from a study of post-analysis software for immune sequencing data. Study results and limitations: Five or six TRBV segments, TRBV5-6, TRBV5-1 and TRBV20-1 among them, were found more frequent in patients than controls.

Unique-molecular-identifier-tagged TCR beta cDNA libraries were used. TCRdb independently ran MiXCR on the PCR reads; one entry per CDR3 protein. The data hold roughly 620,000 distinct CDR3 sequences, with about 40% observed a single time. The chain joins TRBV7-9 to TRBJ2-1, with D unresolved. Sequencing input: blood. This receptor was obtained from a girl aged 10 to 17 with multiple sclerosis. In nucleotides, the CDR3 is TGTGCCAGCAGCTCCGCAAGACTTGAGCAGTTCTTC. Its translation: CASSSARLEQFF.